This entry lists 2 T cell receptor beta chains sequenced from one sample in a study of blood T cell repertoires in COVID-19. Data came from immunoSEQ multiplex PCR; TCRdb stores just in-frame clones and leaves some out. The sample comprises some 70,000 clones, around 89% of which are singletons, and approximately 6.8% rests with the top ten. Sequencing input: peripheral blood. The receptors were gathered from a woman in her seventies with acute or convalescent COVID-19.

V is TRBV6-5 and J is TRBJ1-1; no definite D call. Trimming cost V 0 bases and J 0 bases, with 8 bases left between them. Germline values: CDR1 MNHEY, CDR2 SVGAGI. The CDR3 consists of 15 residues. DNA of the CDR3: TGTGCCAGCAGTTACTCGATACCAGTGAACACTGAAGCTTTCTTT. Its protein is CASSYSIPVNTEAFF.

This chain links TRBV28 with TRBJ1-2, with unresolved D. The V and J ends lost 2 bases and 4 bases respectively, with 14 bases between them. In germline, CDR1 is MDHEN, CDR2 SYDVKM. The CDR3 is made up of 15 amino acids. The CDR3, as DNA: TGTGCCAGCAGTTTAGAAAGGTGGGCTCCCTATGGCTACACCTTC. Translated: CASSLERWAPYGYTF.